The 20 T cell receptor beta chains below were found in one sample sequenced in a study of control samples from healthy donors and cancer patients. The data were produced by immunoSEQ multiplex PCR, yet TCRdb's version contains in-frame clones alone and is incomplete. The sample contains about 19,000 clones, around 80% of which appear only once. Sequences were obtained from PBMCs. The receptors were gathered from a man older than 75 with head and neck cancer.

The chain combines TRBV5-1 with TRBJ2-1; 7 bases match TRBD2. With V trimmed by 0 bases and J by 9 bases, 6 bases remained unmatched. Germline V gene data show CDR1 as SGHRS and CDR2 as YFSETQ. This CDR3 is built from 14 residues. DNA for the CDR3: TGCGCCAGCAGCTTGGGGACTACGGGAGGTGAGCAGTTCTTC. Translated, it gives CASSLGTTGGEQFF.

This sequence joins TRBV12-5 and TRBJ2-5; TRBD1 matches 8 bases. Germline CDR1 is LGHNT and CDR2 is FRNRAP. V lost 6 bases and J lost 4; bases outside the gene matches: 4. The CDR3 contains 13 residues. The CDR3 DNA reads as TGTGCTAGTGGGCTCGACAGGGGAGAGACCCAGTACTTC. The encoded protein is CASGLDRGETQYF.

J is TRBJ1-1 and V is TRBV6-6; 7 nucleotides align to TRBD1. The V gene's germline CDR1 is MNHNY and CDR2 SVGAGI (reference sequence). Unmatched junction bases numbered 9, after V lost 5 bases and J lost 0 bases. The CDR3 runs 16 residues. CDR3 loop: CASSHERTGLNTEAFF. The CDR3 DNA reads as TGTGCCAGCAGTCACGAACGGACAGGCTTGAACACTGAAGCTTTCTTT.

V usage is TRBV20-1 and J usage is TRBJ1-2; D not resolved. Germline V lookup: CDR1 DFQATT, CDR2 SNEGSKA (reference sequence). The CDR3 extends over 14 amino acids. V was trimmed by 3 bases and J by 3 bases, leaving 14 bases between them. CDR3 in amino acids: CSASVIGLDYGYTF. In nucleotides, the CDR3 is TGCAGTGCTAGTGTCATTGGGCTAGACTATGGCTACACCTTC.

The genes are TRBV2 and TRBJ2-2, with 13 nucleotides matching TRBD2. This CDR3 has 18 residues. CDR1 SNHLY and CDR2 FYNNEI come from the germline V gene. With 8 bases clipped from V and 0 bases from J, the junction kept 9 bases outside the gene matches. CDR3 DNA sequence: TGTGCCAGCGCGGAACTAGCGGGGGGGCCCGCGAACACCGGGGAGCTGTTTTTT. Its translation: CASAELAGGPANTGELFF.

V usage is TRBV2 and J usage is TRBJ2-7; 7 bases match TRBD1. V gave up 6 bases and J gave up 7 bases; unmatched junction bases: 12. This CDR3 is built from 14 residues. The V gene's germline CDR1 is SNHLY and CDR2 FYNNEI. The CDR3 reads CASRRETGSEEQYF. DNA of the CDR3: TGTGCCAGCAGGAGAGAGACAGGGTCGGAGGAGCAGTACTTC. Using reference TRBV2 and TRBJ2-7 for the parts outside the CDR3, the full variable domain is EPEVTQTPSHQVTQMGQEVILRCVPISNHLYFYWYRQILGQKVEFLVSFYNNEISEKSEIFDDQFSVERPDGSNFTLKIRSTKLEDSAMYFCASRRETGSEEQYFGPGTRLTVT.

This clone has a handful of counts. The chain links TRBV5-6 to TRBJ2-7; no firm D call. The germline V gene encodes CDR1 SGHDT and CDR2 YYEEEE. Trimming pared 0 bases from V and 2 bases from J, leaving 3 bases between. The CDR3 has 12 amino acids. CDR3 coding DNA: TGTGCCAGCAGCTTGGTCCCCTACGAGCAGTACTTC. This codes for CASSLVPYEQYF.

The chain recombines TRBV10-3 with TRBJ2-7; 12 nucleotides match TRBD1. Germline CDR1 reads ENHRY; CDR2 reads SYGVKD. The trim removed 3 bases at V and 7 bases at J, leaving 7 bases unmatched. This CDR3 has 15 amino acids. The CDR3 region is CAISDWGQGAGEQYF. CDR3 nucleotides: TGTGCCATCAGTGATTGGGGACAGGGGGCAGGGGAGCAGTACTTC.

This chain connects TRBV6-5 to TRBJ2-1; 9 bases line up with TRBD1. After removal of 5 bases from V and 2 bases from J, the junction contained 4 bases not matched to a gene. The germline V gene encodes CDR1 MNHEY and CDR2 SVGAGI. This CDR3 is built from 15 residues. CDR3 in amino acids: CASSPWTGAYNEQFF. Written as DNA, the CDR3 is TGTGCCAGCAGTCCCTGGACAGGGGCCTACAATGAGCAGTTCTTC.

The V gene is TRBV6-5, the J gene TRBJ1-2, with 7 bases fitting TRBD1. After removal of 7 bases from V and 3 bases from J, the junction contained 8 bases not matched to a gene. Germline V CDR1 and CDR2: MNHEY, SVGAGI. CDR3 length: 14 residues. CDR3 in DNA: TGTGCCAGCACCACAGGGGTGGGTGACTATGGCTACACCTTC. This sequence encodes CASTTGVGDYGYTF.

With regard to this clone: An end of the junction differs from the germline gene, which may be a read error. The chain has TRBV9 and TRBJ2-3; TRBD2 matches at 10 bases. This CDR3 spans 15 amino acids. The germline gives CDR1 SGDLS, CDR2 YYNGEE. CDR3 protein: CASSETSGFADMQYF. CDR3 nucleotides: TGTGCCAGCAGCGAGACTAGCGGGTTTGCAGATATGCAGTATTTT.

The genes are TRBV21-1 and TRBJ2-7; TRBD2 is the table's D call, not checked against the DNA. TRBV21-1 is flagged as a pseudogene. The CDR3 extends over 14 amino acids. CDR3 sequence: CASSVGGVTYEQYF. The CDR3 DNA reads TGTGCCAGCAGCGTGGGGGGAGTCACCTACGAGCAGTACTTC.

This chain connects TRBV5-8 to TRBJ1-5, with a weak D call TRBD1 (5 bases). Germline CDR1 and CDR2: SGHTS and YDEGEE. Trimming stripped 0 bases from V and 0 bases from J, with 13 bases between. CDR3 size: 17 residues. This CDR3 is CASSLGDSAYSNQPQHF. The CDR3 region has the DNA TGTGCCAGCAGCTTGGGAGACAGCGCTTATAGCAATCAGCCCCAGCATTTT.

There are a few counts of this clone. The chain combines TRBV6-2 or TRBV6-3 with TRBJ1-1; D gene uncertain. CDR3 length: 14 residues. Trimming took off 7 bases at V and 1 base at J, with 13 bases between the two ends. CDR1 is MNHEY and CDR2 is SVGEGT in the germline V gene. CDR3 bases: TGTGCCAGCACCCCCACCGCCACGAACACTGAAGCTTTCTTT. Its protein product is CASTPTATNTEAFF.

V gene TRBV9 combines with J gene TRBJ2-5; D is ambiguous. Trimming took 3 bases from V and 7 from J, leaving 10 bases between them. This CDR3 has 12 amino acids. Germline-derived CDR1 and CDR2 are SGDLS and YYNGEE. The CDR3 spells CASSALLGTQYF. CDR3 bases: TGTGCCAGCAGCGCCCTTTTAGGGACCCAGTACTTC. Looking up the rest from reference TRBV9 and TRBJ2-5 gives the full variable domain: DSGVTQTPKHLITATGQRVTLRCSPRSGDLSVYWYQQSLDQGLQFLIQYYNGEERAKGNILERFSAQQFPDLHSELNLSSLELGDSALYFCASSALLGTQYFGPGTRLLVL.

This chain connects TRBV30 to TRBJ2-1; no clear D gene. Germline V gives CDR1 GTSNPN, CDR2 SVGIG (reference sequence). V lost 0 bases to trimming and J lost 2 bases, with 5 bases between them. The CDR3 contains 13 residues. The CDR3 nucleotides are TGTGCCTGGAGTGTAGGGCCCTACAATGAGCAGTTCTTC. This gives the protein CAWSVGPYNEQFF.

This chain joins TRBV7-7 and TRBJ2-3; tentatively, D is TRBD1 or TRBD2 (5 bases each). This CDR3 region has 15 residues. V lost 5 bases and J lost 2, with 14 bases in between. Germline V gene lookup returns CDR1 SSHAT and CDR2 FNYEAQ (reference sequence). This CDR3 reads CASSEGRGPTDTQYF. Here the CDR3 DNA reads TGTGCCAGCAGCGAGGGACGGGGTCCCACAGATACGCAGTATTTT.

The CDR3 nucleotides read TGTGCCAGCAGCCTTGGTGCCGGGGCCTCCTACGAGCAGTACTTC. This sequence encodes CASSLGAGASYEQYF. The chain combines TRBV4-2 with TRBJ2-7, with D perhaps matching TRBD1 or TRBD2 (5 bases each). V lost 4 bases, J lost 0 bases, and 13 bases lay in between. Looked up from germline, CDR1 is LGHNA and CDR2 is YNFKEQ. The CDR3 has 15 amino acids.

The rearrangement joins TRBV27 to TRBJ2-7, with D tentatively TRBD1 or TRBD2 (5 bases each). Looked up from germline, CDR1 is MNHEY and CDR2 is SMNVEV (reference sequence). Trimming removed 2 bases at V and 1 base at J, with 12 bases between. CDR3 length: 15 residues. CDR3 sequence reads: CASSLRGWGSYEQYF. The CDR3 DNA sequence: TGTGCCAGCAGTTTAAGGGGTTGGGGGTCCTACGAGCAGTACTTC.

This rearrangement joins TRBV9 to TRBJ2-3; TRBD1 matches 10 bases. The CDR3 totals 15 residues. V lost 2 bases and J lost 3; bases outside the gene matches: 3. The germline V gene has CDR1 SGDLS and CDR2 YYNGEE. The CDR3 spells CASSVGDRGTDTQYF. As DNA, the CDR3 is TGTGCCAGCAGCGTGGGGGACAGGGGAACAGATACGCAGTATTTT.